Below, 30 T cell receptor beta chains from the same sample are listed, as sequenced in a study of human T cells and chemical hapten exposure. Noted time point: patch test 3, about 24 weeks after DPC sensitization. Noted treatment: therapeutic diphenylcyclopropenone sensitization with weekly scalp DPC. One entry per CDR3 protein, called by TCRdb with MiXCR from the RACE reads. The sample records 60,000 to 65,000 distinct CDR3 sequences, 9.5% to 11% being singletons. This specimen was whole blood, taken in connection with sensitization to the hapten diphenylcyclopropenone (DPC). Receptors were obtained from a woman under 40 with alopecia areata. Some clones in this sample may be carry-over from other donors' samples.

The chain uses TRBV28 and TRBJ2-7; D ambiguous. Germline V gene data show CDR1 as MDHEN and CDR2 as SYDVKM. Trimming stripped 6 bases from V and 6 bases from J, with 18 bases between. The CDR3 runs 14 residues. The CDR3 region has the DNA TGTGCCAGCAGCCCCACCCTGGTGTCGAGCGAGCAGTACTTC. Translating it yields CASSPTLVSSEQYF.

This clonotype was seen a single time. The CDR3 bases are TGCGCCCCACCAGGGACCCAGTACTTC. Encoded protein: CAPPGTQYF. The rearrangement links TRBV10-1 to TRBJ2-5; D gene unclear. CDR1 WNHNN and CDR2 SYGVQD come from the germline V gene (reference sequence). The CDR3 runs 9 residues. The germline V and J ends were trimmed by 11 bases and 7 bases, with 8 bases remaining between them.

This clonotype was seen more than once but under ten times. The chain joins TRBV27 to TRBJ2-7; the D gene could be TRBD1 or TRBD2 (5 bases each). The germline CDR1 and CDR2 sequences are MNHEY and SMNVEV (reference sequence). V lost 6 bases and J lost 0, with 12 bases in between. CDR3 length: 14 residues. DNA of the CDR3: TGTGCCAGCAGAAATGAGGGGTACTCCTACGAGCAGTACTTC. Translated: CASRNEGYSYEQYF.

This clonotype was seen ten or more times. The rearrangement uses TRBV5-1 and TRBJ1-4, with D uncertain. The V end was cut by 1 base, the J end by 0 bases, with 4 bases between. The CDR3 spans 14 residues. Per germline, CDR1 SGHRS and CDR2 YFSETQ. The CDR3 DNA sequence: TGCGCCAGCAGCTTGACTGCAACTAATGAAAAACTGTTTTTT. Translated, it gives CASSLTATNEKLFF. The complete variable domain, with remaining parts taken from reference TRBV5-1 and TRBJ1-4, reads KAGVTQTPRYLIKTRGQQVTLSCSPISGHRSVSWYQQTPGQGLQFLFEYFSETQRNKGNFPGRFSGRQFSNSRSEMNVSTLELGDSALYLCASSLTATNEKLFFGSGTQLSVL.

This clonotype was recorded many times. The V call is TRBV29-1, the J call TRBJ1-1, with a weak D call TRBD1 (5 bases). The CDR3 loop spans 13 amino acids. Trimming removed 3 bases at V and 6 bases at J, with 14 bases between. In germline, CDR1 is SQVTM, CDR2 ANQGSEA. The CDR3 spells CSVEGPYGAEAFF. CDR3 nucleotide sequence: TGCAGCGTTGAGGGACCTTATGGGGCTGAAGCTTTCTTT.

This clonotype was counted many times. The V gene is TRBV6-2 or TRBV6-3, the J gene TRBJ2-5; D remains unclear. This CDR3 contains 13 residues. Between the trimmed V and J ends, which lost 2 bases and 5 bases, there was a span of 9 bases. Germline CDR1 reads MNHEY; CDR2 reads SVGEGT. In nucleotides, the CDR3 is TGTGCCAGCAGTTACCCGGCGGTGGAGACCCAGTACTTC. Its translation: CASSYPAVETQYF.

This chain uses TRBV29-1 with TRBJ2-6; unclear D gene. This CDR3 is built from 14 residues. Germline CDR1 and CDR2: SQVTM and ANQGSEA. The V end lost 5 bases, the J end lost 2 bases, and 10 bases lay between the germline ends. In DNA form, the CDR3 reads TGCAGCGTTCCGATCACGCCTGGGGCCAACGTCCTGACTTTC. The encoded protein is CSVPITPGANVLTF.

This clonotype was picked up a small number of times. The chain carries TRBV29-1 and TRBJ1-4, with unresolved D. Trimming took off 5 bases at V and 4 bases at J, with 8 bases between the two ends. CDR3 length: 12 amino acids. Germline-derived CDR1 and CDR2 are SQVTM and ANQGSEA. CDR3 sequence reads: CSVQQSNEKLFF. For the CDR3, the DNA is TGCAGCGTTCAACAGAGTAATGAAAAACTGTTTTTT.

This clonotype turned up a few times. CDR3 in amino acids: CASSFSTSLSGNTIYF. The CDR3, as DNA: TGTGCCAGCAGTTTCTCAACTTCCTTATCTGGAAACACCATATATTTT. This rearrangement joins TRBV12-3 or TRBV12-4 to TRBJ1-3; D not resolved. With 3 bases removed from V and 1 base from J, the gap between germline ends came to 13 bases. CDR3 length: 16 residues.

The rearrangement uses TRBV12-3 or TRBV12-4 and TRBJ2-1, with D maybe TRBD2 (6 bases). This CDR3 is built from 14 residues. V lost 7 bases and J lost 3, with 13 bases in between. For the CDR3, the DNA is TGTGCCAGCACTACTAGCCGGGGCTACAATGAGCAGTTCTTC. This sequence encodes CASTTSRGYNEQFF.

The chain joins TRBV6-2 or TRBV6-3 to TRBJ1-5; perhaps TRBD1 as D (6 bases). Germline V lookup: CDR1 MNHEY, CDR2 SVGEGT. V was cut by 5 bases and J by 4 bases, with 21 bases left in between. There are 17 residues in the CDR3. The CDR3 sequence: CASSTSSEGVRNQPQHF. The DNA of the CDR3 is TGTGCCAGCAGTACCTCTTCGGAGGGGGTAAGGAATCAGCCCCAGCATTTT.

The chain joins TRBV6-5 to TRBJ2-1, with 11 bases matching TRBD2. J was trimmed by 10 bases and V by 0 bases; bases with no gene match: 11. The CDR3 runs 17 residues. CDR1 and CDR2 from the germline V gene are MNHEY and SVGAGI. CDR3 region: CASSYSITSGRGWEQFF. The DNA of the CDR3 is TGTGCCAGCAGTTACTCCATTACTAGCGGGAGAGGGTGGGAGCAGTTCTTC.

The gene calls are TRBV5-1 and TRBJ2-7; D perhaps matches TRBD1 (6 bases). V lost 5 bases and J lost 0, with 15 bases in between. The germline CDR1 and CDR2 sequences are SGHRS and YFSETQ. The CDR3 loop spans 15 amino acids. DNA for the CDR3: TGCGCCAGCAGAGCAGGGGTCTCACCCTCCTACGAGCAGTACTTC. It is translated as CASRAGVSPSYEQYF.

Only a few counts were recorded for this clonotype. The chain has TRBV20-1 and TRBJ1-3; D gene ambiguous. V was clipped by 1 base and J by 4 bases, with 14 bases between them. The CDR3 totals 15 residues. Germline values: CDR1 DFQATT, CDR2 SNEGSKA (reference sequence). The CDR3 sequence: CSARGSEAGGNTIYF. In nucleotides, the CDR3 is TGCAGTGCTAGAGGGTCAGAGGCTGGAGGAAACACCATATATTTT.

This clonotype was observed at least ten times. The gene calls are TRBV25-1 and TRBJ2-5; possibly TRBD1 for D (5 bases). CDR1 and CDR2 (germline): MGHDK, SYGVNS. The CDR3 is 13 residues long. Trimming took 6 bases from V and 3 from J, leaving 11 bases between them. CDR3 amino acids: CASSPNRKETQYF. The CDR3 nucleotides read TGTGCCAGCAGCCCTAACAGGAAAGAGACCCAGTACTTC.

This clonotype came up many times. The V and J genes are TRBV12-3 or TRBV12-4 and TRBJ2-1; 12 nucleotides match TRBD2. This CDR3 spans 16 amino acids. The trim removed 4 bases at V and 8 bases at J, leaving 9 bases unmatched. This CDR3 reads CASSSRTSGVNDEQFF. The CDR3, as DNA: TGTGCCAGCAGTTCACGGACTAGCGGGGTGAACGATGAGCAGTTCTTC.

This chain joins TRBV6-2 or TRBV6-3 and TRBJ1-5; D is undetermined. Germline CDR1 reads MNHEY; CDR2 reads SVGEGT. The CDR3 runs to 12 residues. Trimming stripped 4 bases from V and 6 bases from J, with 7 bases between. The CDR3, as DNA: TGTGCCAGCAGTTCGCTCGGTCAGCCCCAGCATTTT. Translating gives CASSSLGQPQHF.

This clonotype was observed many times. The V call is TRBV28, the J call TRBJ2-3; 8 nucleotides match TRBD1. The CDR3 is 14 amino acids. Germline V lookup: CDR1 MDHEN, CDR2 SYDVKM. V shed 3 bases and J 5 bases; nucleotides not matched to a gene: 4. The CDR3 here is CASSLQGAGDTQYF. The DNA for the CDR3 is TGTGCCAGCAGTTTGCAGGGGGCCGGAGATACGCAGTATTTT.

This clonotype was found a few times. The gene calls are TRBV15 and TRBJ2-3; 8 nucleotides align to TRBD2. V was clipped by 5 bases and J by 2 bases; unmatched bases: 12. Germline values: CDR1 LNHNV, CDR2 YYDKDF (reference sequence). CDR3 size: 17 residues. The CDR3 DNA sequence: TGTGCCACCAGCGGCATTTCAGAGCGGGAGAACACAGATACGCAGTATTTT. Protein product: CATSGISERENTDTQYF. The full variable domain, completed using reference TRBV15 and TRBJ2-3, is DAMVIQNPRYQVTQFGKPVTLSCSQTLNHNVMYWYQQKSSQAPKLLFHYYDKDFNNEADTPDNFQSRRPNTSFCFLDIRSPGLGDTAMYLCATSGISERENTDTQYFGPGTRLTVL.

The rearrangement uses TRBV7-2 and TRBJ2-1; TRBD1 might be the D (5 bases). The germline V gene has CDR1 SGHTA and CDR2 FQGNSA. Trimming removed 6 bases at V and 9 bases at J, with 15 bases between. The CDR3 loop spans 13 amino acids. This chain's CDR3 is CASRSRTPVEQFF. The CDR3 DNA follows: TGTGCCAGCAGAAGCAGGACACCCGTTGAGCAGTTCTTC. The entire variable domain, with the rest obtained from reference TRBV7-2 and TRBJ2-1, is as follows: GAGVSQSPSNKVTEKGKDVELRCDPISGHTALYWYRQSLGQGLEFLIYFQGNSAPDKSGLPSDRFSAERTGGSVSTLTIQRTQQEDSAVYLCASRSRTPVEQFFGPGTRLTVL.

This clonotype was seen repeatedly, ten times or more. This chain uses TRBV12-3 or TRBV12-4 with TRBJ1-3; D is possibly TRBD1 (5 bases). Trimming stripped 7 bases from V and 0 bases from J, with 13 bases between. The CDR3 has 15 residues. The CDR3 bases are TGTGCCAGCATTATCCTCGGGGCCTCTGGAAACACCATATATTTT. Protein sequence: CASIILGASGNTIYF.

The V and J genes are TRBV29-1 and TRBJ1-1; D perhaps matches TRBD1 (6 bases). V was clipped by 3 bases and J by 2 bases, with 13 bases between them. The germline V gene has CDR1 SQVTM and CDR2 ANQGSEA. CDR3 length equals 14 residues. The CDR3 reads CSVDRDTRNTEAFF. For the CDR3, the DNA is TGCAGCGTTGACCGGGACACGAGAAACACTGAAGCTTTCTTT.

This clonotype has a handful of counts. V usage is TRBV7-6 and J usage is TRBJ1-3; tentative D call: TRBD1 (5 bases). Germline assignment: CDR1 SGHVS and CDR2 FNYEAQ. Trimming took off 5 bases at V and 4 bases at J, with 18 bases between the two ends. The length of the CDR3 is 16 residues. This CDR3 is CASSPGRGRRGNTIYF. The CDR3 coding sequence is TGTGCCAGCAGCCCCGGCCGGGGCCGTAGGGGAAACACCATATATTTT.

The gene calls are TRBV6-2 or TRBV6-3 and TRBJ2-7; D unresolved. V lost 6 bases and J lost 7, with 25 bases in between. Germline CDR1 MNHEY, CDR2 SVGEGT. This CDR3 has 16 residues. CDR3 region: CASRYRNLGPKWEQYF. CDR3 nucleotide sequence: TGTGCCAGCAGATACCGAAACCTTGGACCGAAGTGGGAGCAGTACTTC.

The CDR3 coding sequence is TGTGCCAGCGGCCCGCTTTTTGTTGAGCAGTACTTC. Translating it yields CASGPLFVEQYF. V gene TRBV28 combines with J gene TRBJ2-7; D remains ambiguous. CDR1 is MDHEN, CDR2 SYDVKM, per germline. This CDR3 has 12 residues. V lost 8 bases and J lost 7, with 15 bases in between.

This clonotype was found a few times. J is TRBJ2-1 and V is TRBV6-2 or TRBV6-3; 7 bases are shared with TRBD1. The V gene end was trimmed by 4 bases and the J gene end by 6 bases; junction bases not matched to a gene: 9. CDR3 length: 15 residues. Germline V lookup: CDR1 MNHEY, CDR2 SVGEGT. CDR3: CASSLVRGFTNEQFF. The CDR3 nucleotides read TGTGCCAGCAGTTTGGTCAGGGGGTTTACCAATGAGCAGTTCTTC.

This chain joins TRBV5-7 and TRBJ2-7, with TRBD1 matching 7 bases. TRBV5-7 is marked as an open reading frame, function uncertain. The CDR3 totals 16 residues. The V segment lost 4 bases and the J segment 4 bases; nucleotides outside the gene matches: 14. The CDR3 bases are TGTGCCAGCAGCCGGCCGCCGAGACAGGGACGATACGAGCAGTACTTC. The encoded protein is CASSRPPRQGRYEQYF.

This clonotype occurred a few times. The chain carries TRBV12-3 or TRBV12-4 and TRBJ2-5, with D perhaps being TRBD1 or TRBD2 (5 bases each). The CDR3 length is 12 residues. The V end lost 6 bases, the J end lost 5 bases, and 10 bases lay between the germline ends. The CDR3 sequence is CASSPGPETQYF. The CDR3, as DNA: TGTGCCAGCAGCCCGGGACCGGAGACCCAGTACTTC.

V gene TRBV6-5 combines with J gene TRBJ2-7; TRBD2 matches at 9 bases. Germline V gene lookup returns CDR1 MNHEY and CDR2 SVGAGI. The CDR3 is 15 residues long. Trimming cost V 6 bases and J 2 bases; bases outside gene matches: 8. The CDR3 here is CASRDRLAATYEQYF. The CDR3 bases are TGTGCCAGCAGAGACCGACTAGCGGCTACCTACGAGCAGTACTTC.

This clonotype has just a few counts. The V gene is TRBV10-2, the J gene TRBJ1-5; no clear D. V dropped 2 bases and J dropped 5 bases, with 19 bases sitting between them. The CDR3 runs 17 residues. CDR1 is WSHSY and CDR2 is SAAADI in the germline V gene. Here the CDR3 DNA reads TGCGCCAGCAGTGAGGCCGAAGGACCCTTAGGGCATCAGCCCCAGCATTTT. This sequence encodes CASSEAEGPLGHQPQHF.